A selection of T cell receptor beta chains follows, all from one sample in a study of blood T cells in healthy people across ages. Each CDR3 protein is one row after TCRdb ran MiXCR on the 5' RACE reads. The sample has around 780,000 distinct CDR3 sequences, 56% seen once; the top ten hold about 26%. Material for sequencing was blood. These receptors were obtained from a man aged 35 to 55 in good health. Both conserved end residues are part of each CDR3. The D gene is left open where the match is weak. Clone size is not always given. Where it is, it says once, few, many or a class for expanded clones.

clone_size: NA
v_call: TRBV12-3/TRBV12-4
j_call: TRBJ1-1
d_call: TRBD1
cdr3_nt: TGTGCCAGCAGTTTAATCTTTCGGAGGGGGCAGGGCACTGAAGCTTTCTTT
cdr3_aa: CASSLIFRRGQGTEAFF

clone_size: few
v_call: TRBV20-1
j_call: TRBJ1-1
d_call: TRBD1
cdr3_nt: TGCAGTGCTCCTCCTGTCGACAGGGGGAACACTGAAGCTTTCTTT
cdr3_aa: CSAPPVDRGNTEAFF

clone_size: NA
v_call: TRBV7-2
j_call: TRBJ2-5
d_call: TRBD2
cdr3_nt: TGTGCCAGCAGCTTACGCCGGATAGCGGGGGAATTTGAGACCCAGTACTTC
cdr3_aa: CASSLRRIAGEFETQYF

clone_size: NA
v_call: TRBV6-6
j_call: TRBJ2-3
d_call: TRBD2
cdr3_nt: TGTGCCAGCAGCCCGACTAGCCTCGACACAGATACGCAGTATTTT
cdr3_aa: CASSPTSLDTDTQYF

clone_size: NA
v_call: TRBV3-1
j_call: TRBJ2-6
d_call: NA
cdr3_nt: TGTGCCAGCAGCCTGGACGCGACTGGGGCCAACGTCCTGACTTTC
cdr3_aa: CASSLDATGANVLTF

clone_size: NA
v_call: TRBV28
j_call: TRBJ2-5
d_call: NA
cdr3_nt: TGTGCCAGCACCTATACAGAGACAGGTACGGCAGGGCAGTACTTC
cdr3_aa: CASTYTETGTAGQYF

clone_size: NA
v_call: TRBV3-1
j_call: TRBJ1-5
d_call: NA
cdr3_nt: TGTGCCAGCAGCCAAGATACCATCCAGCCCCAGCATTTT
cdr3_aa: CASSQDTIQPQHF

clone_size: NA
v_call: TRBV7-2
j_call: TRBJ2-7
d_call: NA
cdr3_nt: TGTGCCAGCAGCCTCTTTCTCCACGAGCAGTACTTC
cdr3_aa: CASSLFLHEQYF

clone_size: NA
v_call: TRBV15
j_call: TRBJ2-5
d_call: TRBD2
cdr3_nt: TGTGCCACCAGCAGAGGTTGGACTAGCGGGGCCAAAGAGACCCAGTACTTC
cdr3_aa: CATSRGWTSGAKETQYF

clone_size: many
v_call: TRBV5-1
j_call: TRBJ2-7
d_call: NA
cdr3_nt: TGCGCCAGCAGCTCCCGCCCAGGGACCTCCTACGAGCAGTACTTC
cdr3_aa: CASSSRPGTSYEQYF

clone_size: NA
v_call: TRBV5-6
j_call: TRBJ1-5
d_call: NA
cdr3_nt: TGTGCCAGCAGCTTGGGGGCAGGGGTTAGCAATCAGCCCCAGCATTTT
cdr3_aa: CASSLGAGVSNQPQHF

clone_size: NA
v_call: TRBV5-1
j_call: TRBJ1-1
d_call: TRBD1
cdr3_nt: TGCGCCAGCAGCTCCTCAACATTACAGGGGGCGCACACTGAAGCTTTCTTT
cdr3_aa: CASSSSTLQGAHTEAFF

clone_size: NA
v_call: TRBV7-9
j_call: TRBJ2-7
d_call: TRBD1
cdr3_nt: TGTGCCACTAGCTTAGCGGGACAGGGGCCCTACGAGCAGTACTTC
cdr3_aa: CATSLAGQGPYEQYF

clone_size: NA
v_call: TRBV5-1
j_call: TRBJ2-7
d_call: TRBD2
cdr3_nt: TGCGCCAGCAGCGCACCGGGACTAGCGGGCTACGAGCAGTACTTC
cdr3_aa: CASSAPGLAGYEQYF

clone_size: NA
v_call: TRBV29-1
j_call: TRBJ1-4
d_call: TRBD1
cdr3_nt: TGCAGCTTTACCGGGACAGAGCCTGAAAAACTGTTTTTT
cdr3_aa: CSFTGTEPEKLFF

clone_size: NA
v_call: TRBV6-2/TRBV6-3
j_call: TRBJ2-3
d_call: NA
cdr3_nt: TGTGCCAGCAGTCTACCGGACTCCCTCGATACGCAGTATTTT
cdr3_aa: CASSLPDSLDTQYF

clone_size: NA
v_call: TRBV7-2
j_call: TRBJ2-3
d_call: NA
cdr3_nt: TGTGCCAGCAGCCCCCTTCGGAGCACAGATACGCAGTATTTT
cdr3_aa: CASSPLRSTDTQYF

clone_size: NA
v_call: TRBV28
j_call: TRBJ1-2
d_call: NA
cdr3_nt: TGTGCCAGCAGTTTATCCGAATCCAGGGGACGCTATGGCTACACCTTC
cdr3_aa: CASSLSESRGRYGYTF

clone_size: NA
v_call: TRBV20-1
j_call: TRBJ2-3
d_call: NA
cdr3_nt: TGCAGTGCTAGAGATAGCCGAAGGGATCCGCAGTATTTT
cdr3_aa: CSARDSRRDPQYF

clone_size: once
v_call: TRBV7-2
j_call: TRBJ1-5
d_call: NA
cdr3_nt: TGTGCCAGCAGCGTTAGCGGACCAAATCAGCCCCAGCATTTT
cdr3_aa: CASSVSGPNQPQHF

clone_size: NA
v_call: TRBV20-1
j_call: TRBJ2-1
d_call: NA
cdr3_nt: TGCAGTGCTAGTCTAGCGAGGAGCTCCTACAATGAGCAGTTCTTC
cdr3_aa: CSASLARSSYNEQFF

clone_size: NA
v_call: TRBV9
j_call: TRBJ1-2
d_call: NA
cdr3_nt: TGTGCCAGCAGCGCCCATTCCTCCTCGTATGGCTACACCTTC
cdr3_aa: CASSAHSSSYGYTF

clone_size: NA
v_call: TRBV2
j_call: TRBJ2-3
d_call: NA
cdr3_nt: TGTGCCAGCAGTGAACATCTCGGGGGTTTAGCTACGCAGTATTTT
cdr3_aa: CASSEHLGGLATQYF

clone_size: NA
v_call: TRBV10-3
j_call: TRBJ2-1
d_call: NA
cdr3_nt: TGTGCCATCATTAGCGGCCCCCCCAGGAATGAGCAGTTCTTC
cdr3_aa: CAIISGPPRNEQFF

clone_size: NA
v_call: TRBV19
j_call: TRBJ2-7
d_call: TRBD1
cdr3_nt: TGTGCCACCCAGGACAGGGGCTCATCCTACGAGCAGTACTTC
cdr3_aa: CATQDRGSSYEQYF

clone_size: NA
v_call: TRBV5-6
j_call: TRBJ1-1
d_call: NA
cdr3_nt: TGTGCCAGCAGCACCTGGACAGTCATTCTGAACACTGAAGCTTTCTTT
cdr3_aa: CASSTWTVILNTEAFF

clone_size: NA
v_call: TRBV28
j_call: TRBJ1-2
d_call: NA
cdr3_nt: TGTGCCAGCAGTGTCCAGCGTACCCTCTATGGCTACACCTTC
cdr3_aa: CASSVQRTLYGYTF

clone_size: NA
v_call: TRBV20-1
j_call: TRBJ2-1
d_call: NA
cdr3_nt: TGCAGTGCTACTACTAGGGGGGCTGATCGGTTCTTC
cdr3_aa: CSATTRGADRFF

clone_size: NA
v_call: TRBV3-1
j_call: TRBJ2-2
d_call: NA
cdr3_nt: TGTGCCAGCAGCCAATTCACGAACACCGGGGAGCTGTTTTTT
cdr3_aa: CASSQFTNTGELFF

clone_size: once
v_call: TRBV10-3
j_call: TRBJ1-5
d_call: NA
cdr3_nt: TGTGCCATCAGCGCGGGCAGGGGTAGCAATCAGCCCCAGCATTTT
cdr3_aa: CAISAGRGSNQPQHF

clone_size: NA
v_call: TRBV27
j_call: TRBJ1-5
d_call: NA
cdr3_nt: TGTGCCACCTCATCCCGGGGCGAGTGGAATCAGCCCCAGCATTTT
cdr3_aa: CATSSRGEWNQPQHF

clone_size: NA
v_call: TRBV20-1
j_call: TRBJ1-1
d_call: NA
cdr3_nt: TGCAGTGCAACGACAGGTTTTAGTAATGAAGCTTTCTTT
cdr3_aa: CSATTGFSNEAFF

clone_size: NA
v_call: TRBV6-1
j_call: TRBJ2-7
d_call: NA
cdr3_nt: TGTGCCAGCAGTGAGAGGGGGATGCGCCTCTACGAGCAGTACTTC
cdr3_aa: CASSERGMRLYEQYF

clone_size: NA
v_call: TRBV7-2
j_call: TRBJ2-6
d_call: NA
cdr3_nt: TGTGCCAGCAGCTTAGTTAGGGGGGGTACTGGGGCCAACGTCCTGACTTTC
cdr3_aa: CASSLVRGGTGANVLTF

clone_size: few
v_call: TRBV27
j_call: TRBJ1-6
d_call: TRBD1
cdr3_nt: TGTGCCATAGGGACAGGGAATTCACCCCTCCACTTT
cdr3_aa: CAIGTGNSPLHF

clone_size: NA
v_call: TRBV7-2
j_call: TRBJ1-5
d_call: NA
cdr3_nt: TGTGCCAGCAGCGGATCGGACCCCAATCAGCCCCAGCATTTT
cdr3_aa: CASSGSDPNQPQHF

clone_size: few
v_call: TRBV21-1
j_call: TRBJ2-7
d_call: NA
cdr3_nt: TGTGCCAGCAGCCGACCGGGAGCTTACTCCTACGAGCAGTACTTC
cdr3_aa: CASSRPGAYSYEQYF

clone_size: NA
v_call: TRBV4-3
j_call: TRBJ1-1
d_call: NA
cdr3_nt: TGCGCCAGCAGCCAAGATGGAAGGTCGGGAAACACTGAAGCTTTCTTT
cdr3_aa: CASSQDGRSGNTEAFF

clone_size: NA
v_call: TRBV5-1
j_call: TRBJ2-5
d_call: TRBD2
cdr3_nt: TGCGCCAGCCGGCTTACCAGCGGGGGGGCCAAGAAGAGTAATGAGCAGTACTTC
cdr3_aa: CASRLTSGGAKKSNEQYF